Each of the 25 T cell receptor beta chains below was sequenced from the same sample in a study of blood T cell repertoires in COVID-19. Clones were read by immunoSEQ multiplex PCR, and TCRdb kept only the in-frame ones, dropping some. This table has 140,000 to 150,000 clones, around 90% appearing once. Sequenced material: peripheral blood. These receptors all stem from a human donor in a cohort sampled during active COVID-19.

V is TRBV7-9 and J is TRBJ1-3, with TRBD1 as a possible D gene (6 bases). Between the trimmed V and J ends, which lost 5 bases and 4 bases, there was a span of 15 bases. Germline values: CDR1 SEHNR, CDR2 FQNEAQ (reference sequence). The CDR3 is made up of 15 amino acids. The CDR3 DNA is TGTGCCAGCAGCCGAATGGCGGGGGGCGGAAACACCATATATTTT. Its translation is CASSRMAGGGNTIYF.

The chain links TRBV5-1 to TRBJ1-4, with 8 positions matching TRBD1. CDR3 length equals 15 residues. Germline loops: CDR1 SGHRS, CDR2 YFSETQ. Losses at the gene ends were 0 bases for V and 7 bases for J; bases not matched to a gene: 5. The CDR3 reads CASSLGTGIGEKLFF. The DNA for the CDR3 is TGCGCCAGCAGCTTGGGGACAGGGATCGGTGAAAAACTGTTTTTT.

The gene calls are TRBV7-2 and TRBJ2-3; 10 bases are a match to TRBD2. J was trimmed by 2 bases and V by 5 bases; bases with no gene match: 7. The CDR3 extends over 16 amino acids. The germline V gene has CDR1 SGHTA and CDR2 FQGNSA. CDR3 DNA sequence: TGTGCCAGCAGCCAATGGACTAGCGGTGACACAGATACGCAGTATTTT. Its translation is CASSQWTSGDTDTQYF.

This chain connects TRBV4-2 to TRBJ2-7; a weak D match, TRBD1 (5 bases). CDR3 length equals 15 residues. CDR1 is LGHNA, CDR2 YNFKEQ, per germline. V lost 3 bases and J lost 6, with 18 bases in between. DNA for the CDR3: TGTGCCAGCAGCCAGACTTTCCGCAGGGCGGCCGAGCAGTACTTC. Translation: CASSQTFRRAAEQYF.

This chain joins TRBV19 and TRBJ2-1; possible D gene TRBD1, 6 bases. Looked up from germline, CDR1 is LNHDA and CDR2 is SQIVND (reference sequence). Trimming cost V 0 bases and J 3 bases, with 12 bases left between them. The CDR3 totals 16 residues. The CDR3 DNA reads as TGTGCCAGTAGTATAGATGGGACATCCGGCTACAATGAGCAGTTCTTC. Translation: CASSIDGTSGYNEQFF.

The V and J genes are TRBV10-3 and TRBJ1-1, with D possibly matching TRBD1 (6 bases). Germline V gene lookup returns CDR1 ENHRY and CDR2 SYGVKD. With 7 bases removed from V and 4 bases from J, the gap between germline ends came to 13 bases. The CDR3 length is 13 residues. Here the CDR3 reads CAIMRGGSTEAFF. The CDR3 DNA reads TGTGCCATCATGAGGGGGGGCAGCACTGAAGCTTTCTTT.

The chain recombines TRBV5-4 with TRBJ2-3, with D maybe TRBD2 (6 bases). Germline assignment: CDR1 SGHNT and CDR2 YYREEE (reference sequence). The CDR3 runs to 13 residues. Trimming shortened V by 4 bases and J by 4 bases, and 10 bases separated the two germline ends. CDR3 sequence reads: CASSPREADTQYF. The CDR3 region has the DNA TGTGCCAGCAGCCCCAGGGAGGCAGATACGCAGTATTTT.

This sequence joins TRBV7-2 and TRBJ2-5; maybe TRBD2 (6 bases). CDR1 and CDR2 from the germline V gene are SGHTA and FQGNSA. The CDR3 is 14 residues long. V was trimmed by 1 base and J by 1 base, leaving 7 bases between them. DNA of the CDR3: TGTGCCAGCAGCTTAGAGCGGGCCCAAGAGACCCAGTACTTC. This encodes CASSLERAQETQYF.

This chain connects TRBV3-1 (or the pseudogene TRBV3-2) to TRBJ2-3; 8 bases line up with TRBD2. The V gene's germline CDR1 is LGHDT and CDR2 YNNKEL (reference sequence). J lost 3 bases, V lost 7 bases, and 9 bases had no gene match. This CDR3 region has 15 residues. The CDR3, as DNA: TGTGCCAGCAACAGAGCGGGGGCCGAGACAGATACGCAGTATTTT. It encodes CASNRAGAETDTQYF.

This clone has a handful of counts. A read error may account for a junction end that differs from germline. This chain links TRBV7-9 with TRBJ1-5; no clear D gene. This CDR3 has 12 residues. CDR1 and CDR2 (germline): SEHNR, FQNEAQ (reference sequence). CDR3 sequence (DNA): TGTGCCAGCAGCTTAGAGGCAGGCAATAAAGATTTT. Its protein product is CASSLEAGNKDF.

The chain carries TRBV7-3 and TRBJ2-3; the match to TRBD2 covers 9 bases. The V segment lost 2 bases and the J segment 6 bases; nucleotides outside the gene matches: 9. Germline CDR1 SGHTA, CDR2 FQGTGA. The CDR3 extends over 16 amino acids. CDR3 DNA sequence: TGTGCCAGCAGCTTATCAGGCGGGGGGGCCAGGGATACGCAGTATTTT. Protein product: CASSLSGGGARDTQYF.

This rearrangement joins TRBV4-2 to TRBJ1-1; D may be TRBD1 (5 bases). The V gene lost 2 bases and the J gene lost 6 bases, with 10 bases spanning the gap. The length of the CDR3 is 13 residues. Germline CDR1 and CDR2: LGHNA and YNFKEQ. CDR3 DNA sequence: TGTGCCAGCAGCCAAACCAGGGTTTCTGAAGCTTTCTTT. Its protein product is CASSQTRVSEAFF.

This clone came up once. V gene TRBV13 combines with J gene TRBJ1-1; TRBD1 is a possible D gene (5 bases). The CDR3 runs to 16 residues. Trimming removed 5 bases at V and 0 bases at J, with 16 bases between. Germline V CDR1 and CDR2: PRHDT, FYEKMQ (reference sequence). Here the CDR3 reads CASSRWGDAMNTEAFF. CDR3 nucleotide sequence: TGTGCCAGCAGCAGGTGGGGGGATGCCATGAACACTGAAGCTTTCTTT.

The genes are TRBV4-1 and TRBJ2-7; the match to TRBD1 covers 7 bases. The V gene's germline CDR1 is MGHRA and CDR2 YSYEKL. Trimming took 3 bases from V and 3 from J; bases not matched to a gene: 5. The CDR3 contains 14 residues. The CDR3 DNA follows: TGCGCCAGCAGCCAGGGGGACAGATACTACGAGCAGTACTTC. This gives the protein CASSQGDRYYEQYF.

DNA of the CDR3: TGCAGTGCTAACTATCGCTATGGCTACACCTTC. Translating gives CSANYRYGYTF. The gene calls are TRBV20-1 and TRBJ1-2; no clear D gene. From germline, CDR1 is DFQATT and CDR2 SNEGSKA (reference sequence). Trimming took 4 bases from V and 4 from J, leaving 7 bases between them. CDR3 size: 11 residues.

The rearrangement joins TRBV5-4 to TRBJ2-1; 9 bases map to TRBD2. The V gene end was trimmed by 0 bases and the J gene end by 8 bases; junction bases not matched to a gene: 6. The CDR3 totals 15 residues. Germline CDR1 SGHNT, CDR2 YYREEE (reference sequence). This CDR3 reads CASSLVAGGQDEQFF. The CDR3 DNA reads TGTGCCAGCAGCTTGGTGGCGGGGGGGCAAGATGAGCAGTTCTTC.

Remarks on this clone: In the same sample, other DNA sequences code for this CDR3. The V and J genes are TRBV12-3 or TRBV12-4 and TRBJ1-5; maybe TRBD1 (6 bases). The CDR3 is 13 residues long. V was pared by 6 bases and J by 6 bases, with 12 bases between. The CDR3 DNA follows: TGTGCCAGCAGCCCCGTGGGGGCTCAGCCCCAGCATTTT. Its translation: CASSPVGAQPQHF.

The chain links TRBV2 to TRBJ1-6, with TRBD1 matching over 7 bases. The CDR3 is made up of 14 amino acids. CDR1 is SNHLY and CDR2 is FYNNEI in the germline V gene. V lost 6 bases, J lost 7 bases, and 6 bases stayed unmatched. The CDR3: CASSETGTNSPLHF. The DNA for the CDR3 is TGTGCCAGCAGCGAGACAGGGACAAATTCACCCCTCCACTTT.

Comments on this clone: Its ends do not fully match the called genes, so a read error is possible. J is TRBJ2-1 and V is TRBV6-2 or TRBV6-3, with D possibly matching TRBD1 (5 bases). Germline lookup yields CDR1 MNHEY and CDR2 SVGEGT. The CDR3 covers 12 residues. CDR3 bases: TGTGCCGGCAGTTACTCTACAGGAAGGCAGTTCTTC. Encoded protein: CAGSYSTGRQFF.

DNA for the CDR3: TGCGCCAGCAGCCGAAAGGGGACAGGGCCGAACACCGGGGAGCTGTTTTTT. Translation gives CASSRKGTGPNTGELFF. The V gene is TRBV4-1, the J gene TRBJ2-2; 9 bases match TRBD1. The V gene end was trimmed by 4 bases and the J gene end by 0 bases; junction bases not matched to a gene: 6. CDR1 MGHRA and CDR2 YSYEKL come from the germline V gene. The length of the CDR3 is 17 residues.

The CDR3 bases are TGTGCCAGCAGCTCAGCGGGGGGGACCGGGGAGCTGTTTTTT. Its protein is CASSSAGGTGELFF. The chain couples TRBV7-3 to TRBJ2-2, with 10 bases fitting TRBD2. With 4 bases clipped from V and 5 bases from J, the junction kept 1 base outside the gene matches. Germline CDR1 is SGHTA and CDR2 is FQGTGA. The CDR3 sequence is 14 residues long.

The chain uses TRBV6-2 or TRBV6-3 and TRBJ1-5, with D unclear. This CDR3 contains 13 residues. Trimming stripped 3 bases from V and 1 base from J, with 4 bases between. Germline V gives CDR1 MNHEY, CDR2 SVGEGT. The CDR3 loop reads CASSYRSNQPQHF. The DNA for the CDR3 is TGTGCCAGCAGTTATCGGAGCAATCAGCCCCAGCATTTT.

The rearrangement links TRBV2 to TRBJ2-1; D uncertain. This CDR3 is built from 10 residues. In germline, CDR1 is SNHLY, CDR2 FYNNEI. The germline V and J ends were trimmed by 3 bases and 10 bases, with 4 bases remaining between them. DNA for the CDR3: TGTGCCAGCAGTGATATGGAGCAGTTCTTC. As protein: CASSDMEQFF.

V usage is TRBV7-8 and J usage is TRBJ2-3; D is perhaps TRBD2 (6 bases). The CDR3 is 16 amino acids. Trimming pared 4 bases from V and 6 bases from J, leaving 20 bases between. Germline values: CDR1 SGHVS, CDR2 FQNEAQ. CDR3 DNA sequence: TGTGCCAGCAGCTCCAGACTAGGGTCGAAATTGGATACGCAGTATTTT. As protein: CASSSRLGSKLDTQYF.

The CDR3 region has the DNA TGTGCCACCTCCCTCGGACTAGCTTCCGACGAGCAGTACTTC. Translated: CATSLGLASDEQYF. The chain joins TRBV19 to TRBJ2-7; 8 bases map to TRBD2. With V trimmed by 10 bases and J by 5 bases, 13 bases remained unmatched. CDR3 length equals 14 residues. Germline V CDR1 and CDR2: LNHDA, SQIVND (reference sequence).